Presented here are 27 T cell receptor beta chains from one specimen sequenced in a study of T cell changes during pregnancy in multiple sclerosis. Measured with immunoSEQ multiplex PCR; TCRdb has only the in-frame clones, and not every one. The repertoire holds nearly 50,000 clones, with around 94% as singletons. The sequences come from CD4+ T cells from peripheral blood mononuclear cells, collected in the first trimester of pregnancy. The receptors come from a female donor with multiple sclerosis, enrolled in a pregnancy study.

The chain couples TRBV6-5 to TRBJ2-7; D is perhaps TRBD2 (5 bases). CDR1 is MNHEY, CDR2 SVGAGI, per germline. Trimming cost V 2 bases and J 7 bases, with 12 bases left between them. This CDR3 has 13 residues. CDR3 amino acids: CASSYLGVREQYF. The CDR3 coding sequence is TGTGCCAGCAGTTACCTCGGGGTCCGGGAGCAGTACTTC.

This chain joins TRBV4-2 and TRBJ1-6, with no clear D. Germline CDR1 LGHNA, CDR2 YNFKEQ. This CDR3 has 16 residues. Between the trimmed V and J ends, which lost 1 base and 10 bases, there was a span of 17 bases. Here the CDR3 DNA reads TGTGCCAGCAGCCAAGTCCGGGGAGGGAATGACTCACCCCTCCACTTT. Its translation: CASSQVRGGNDSPLHF.

This chain joins TRBV6-5 and TRBJ1-1; D possibly corresponds to TRBD1 (6 bases). CDR3 size: 14 residues. CDR1 is MNHEY and CDR2 is SVGAGI in the germline V gene. V was shortened by 2 bases and J by 4 bases, with 11 bases between the two germline ends. CDR3 in DNA: TGTGCCAGCAGTTACACAGGGATGGGCACTGAAGCTTTCTTT. Translation gives CASSYTGMGTEAFF.

The V gene is TRBV11-2, the J gene TRBJ2-1; D unresolved. The CDR3 sequence is 15 residues long. Germline V gene data show CDR1 as SGHAT and CDR2 as FQNNGV. V was cut by 0 bases and J by 3 bases, with 9 bases left in between. The CDR3 DNA follows: TGTGCCAGCAGCTTAGATCGCGGTCACTACAATGAGCAGTTCTTC. Translating it yields CASSLDRGHYNEQFF.

This clone was picked up one time. CDR3 in amino acids: CASASPTGGGQPQHF. Here the CDR3 DNA reads TGTGCCAGCGCCTCCCCGACAGGGGGCGGTCAGCCCCAGCATTTT. The gene calls are TRBV6-1 and TRBJ1-5, with 10 bases aligning to TRBD1. The CDR3 totals 15 residues. CDR1 is MNHNS and CDR2 is SASEGT in the germline V gene. J lost 6 bases, V lost 8 bases, and 10 bases had no gene match.

The V call is TRBV7-8, the J call TRBJ1-2; 8 nucleotides line up with TRBD1. V trimming: 5 bases; J trimming: 5 bases; junction bases outside the gene matches: 7. CDR3 length: 14 residues. Germline V gives CDR1 SGHVS, CDR2 FQNEAQ. Written as DNA, the CDR3 is TGTGCCAGCAGCCCCCGGACAGGGCTTTATGGCTACACCTTC. Protein product: CASSPRTGLYGYTF. Looking up the rest from reference TRBV7-8 and TRBJ1-2 gives the full variable domain: GAGVSQSPRYKVAKRGQDVALRCDPISGHVSLFWYQQALGQGPEFLTYFQNEAQLDKSGLPSDRFFAERPEGSVSTLKIQRTQQEDSAVYLCASSPRTGLYGYTFGSGTRLTVV.

The chain employs TRBV5-1 and TRBJ2-2, with D unresolved. Germline CDR1 SGHRS, CDR2 YFSETQ. V lost 1 base and J 4 bases, leaving 11 bases between the germline ends. This CDR3 is 15 amino acids long. For the CDR3, the DNA is TGCGCCAGCAGCTTGTCGAACAGTCCCACCGGGGAGCTGTTTTTT. This encodes CASSLSNSPTGELFF. The full variable domain, with the rest looked up from reference TRBV5-1 and TRBJ2-2, is KAGVTQTPRYLIKTRGQQVTLSCSPISGHRSVSWYQQTPGQGLQFLFEYFSETQRNKGNFPGRFSGRQFSNSRSEMNVSTLELGDSALYLCASSLSNSPTGELFFGEGSRLTVL.

The rearrangement uses TRBV6-1 and TRBJ2-3, with TRBD2 identical over 12 bases. The CDR3 totals 17 residues. Germline lookup yields CDR1 MNHNS and CDR2 SASEGT. The V gene end was trimmed by 2 bases and the J gene end by 4 bases; junction bases not matched to a gene: 7. CDR3 in DNA: TGTGCCAGCAGTGAACTTGTGACTAGCGGGGGTTCAGATACGCAGTATTTT. Its protein product is CASSELVTSGGSDTQYF.

This clone was detected only once. This likely comes from a read error, as the CDR3 has no conserved phenylalanine or tryptophan at its end. No DNA is shown, since the ends of the CDR3 on it are uncertain; the CDR3 is the one TCRdb lists. The chain combines TRBV19 with TRBJ1-6. Germline CDR1 is LNHDA and CDR2 is SQIVND (reference sequence). The CDR3 is 11 amino acids long, termini counted. This CDR3 reads CASRGRGHINS.

V is TRBV15 and J is TRBJ2-4; 14 bases map to TRBD2. Germline CDR1 LNHNV, CDR2 YYDKDF (reference sequence). The CDR3 contains 16 residues. V was clipped by 8 bases and J by 10 bases; unmatched bases: 13. As DNA, the CDR3 is TGTGCCACCGCCGCCGGGACTAGCGGGGGTCGCGGGATTCAGTACTTC. Translated, it gives CATAAGTSGGRGIQYF.

V gene TRBV10-3 combines with J gene TRBJ2-6; maybe TRBD1 (5 bases). Germline CDR1 reads ENHRY; CDR2 reads SYGVKD. V lost 6 bases and J 2 bases, leaving 11 bases between the germline ends. The CDR3 loop spans 15 amino acids. The CDR3 coding sequence is TGTGCCATCAGCGATGCAGGGACTGGGGCCAACGTCCTGACTTTC. It encodes CAISDAGTGANVLTF.

This sequence joins TRBV11-1 and TRBJ2-6; D not certain. The CDR3 is 13 amino acids. Looked up from germline, CDR1 is SGHAT and CDR2 is FQDESV (reference sequence). V was pared by 3 bases and J by 3 bases, with 3 bases between. CDR3 coding DNA: TGTGCCAGCAGCTTTAATGGGGCCAACGTCCTGACTTTC. Its translation: CASSFNGANVLTF.

This clone was seen just once. The rearrangement uses TRBV6-5 and TRBJ1-4; a possible D gene is TRBD1 (5 bases). CDR3 size: 15 residues. Per germline, CDR1 MNHEY and CDR2 SVGAGI. The V end was cut by 0 bases, the J end by 5 bases, with 10 bases between. The CDR3 DNA reads TGTGCCAGCAGTTACTCGGCCGCAGGGAATGAAAAACTGTTTTTT. Encoded protein: CASSYSAAGNEKLFF.

This chain joins TRBV29-1 and TRBJ1-5; weak D call: TRBD1 (5 bases). V lost 7 bases to trimming and J lost 3 bases, with 13 bases between them. The germline CDR1 and CDR2 sequences are SQVTM and ANQGSEA. The CDR3 has 13 amino acids. DNA for the CDR3: TGCAGCGAAAAGAGCAGGGACAATCAGCCCCAGCATTTT. This gives the protein CSEKSRDNQPQHF.

This clone was picked up a small number of times. The J gene is TRBJ1-6, the V gene TRBV6-6, with D hard to call. Germline CDR1 is MNHNY and CDR2 is SVGAGI (reference sequence). V was clipped by 0 bases and J by 10 bases, with 10 bases between them. The CDR3 has 14 residues. The DNA of the CDR3 is TGTGCCAGCAGTTACTCGAGCGGGAGATCACCCCTCCACTTT. It translates to CASSYSSGRSPLHF.

This chain uses TRBV30 with TRBJ1-6; 11 bases map to TRBD1. J lost 7 bases, V lost 5 bases, and 10 bases had no gene match. The germline gives CDR1 GTSNPN, CDR2 SVGIG (reference sequence). The CDR3 runs 16 residues. The CDR3 reads CAWAGRTGGFNSPLHF. For the CDR3, the DNA is TGTGCCTGGGCTGGGAGGACAGGGGGCTTCAATTCACCCCTCCACTTT.

V and J are TRBV2 and TRBJ2-5, with D uncertain. This CDR3 has 11 amino acids. V was trimmed by 7 bases and J by 5 bases, leaving 8 bases between them. Germline CDR1 and CDR2: SNHLY and FYNNEI. The CDR3 DNA is TGTGCCAGCACCTCCAGGGAGACCCAGTACTTC. The encoded protein is CASTSRETQYF.

The rearrangement joins TRBV7-2 to TRBJ1-2; 10 nucleotides agree with TRBD1. CDR1 and CDR2 (germline): SGHTA, FQGNSA. The CDR3 has 17 residues. The J segment lost 7 bases and the V segment lost 1 base, leaving 12 bases of the junction unmatched. The CDR3 protein is CASSLGTGQGVSGGYTF. The CDR3 bases are TGTGCCAGCAGCTTAGGGACAGGACAGGGGGTTTCGGGTGGCTACACCTTC. Full variable domain (outside the CDR3, taken from reference TRBV7-2 and TRBJ1-2): GAGVSQSPSNKVTEKGKDVELRCDPISGHTALYWYRQSLGQGLEFLIYFQGNSAPDKSGLPSDRFSAERTGGSVSTLTIQRTQQEDSAVYLCASSLGTGQGVSGGYTFGSGTRLTVV.

This chain uses TRBV19 with TRBJ2-3; tentatively, D is TRBD2 (5 bases). This CDR3 contains 16 residues. Germline V gene sequence: CDR1 LNHDA, CDR2 SQIVND (reference sequence). V was shortened by 3 bases and J by 0 bases, with 13 bases between the two germline ends. The CDR3, as DNA: TGTGCCAGTAGTATGGAAGGACGGACTAGCACAGATACGCAGTATTTT. Its translation is CASSMEGRTSTDTQYF.

The rearrangement joins TRBV5-8 to TRBJ2-1; tentatively, D is TRBD2 (6 bases). CDR1 is SGHTS, CDR2 YDEGEE, per germline. This CDR3 comprises 15 residues. Trimming stripped 0 bases from V and 0 bases from J, with 7 bases between. CDR3 amino acids: CASSLDGSSYNEQFF. CDR3 sequence (DNA): TGTGCCAGCAGCTTGGACGGGAGCTCCTACAATGAGCAGTTCTTC.

The chain employs TRBV10-2 and TRBJ1-3, with 9 nucleotides matching TRBD1. Unmatched junction bases numbered 11, after V lost 2 bases and J lost 9 bases. CDR3 length: 16 amino acids. CDR1 and CDR2 (germline): WSHSY, SAAADI. CDR3 region: CASSEAGTGPLSTIYF. DNA for the CDR3: TGCGCCAGCAGTGAGGCCGGGACAGGGCCCTTAAGCACCATATATTTT.

This clone showed up just once. This chain connects TRBV2 to TRBJ2-7; 8 bases line up with TRBD2. V shed 2 bases, J shed 7 bases, and the junction held 7 bases outside the gene matches. Looked up from germline, CDR1 is SNHLY and CDR2 is FYNNEI. The CDR3 runs to 14 residues. The CDR3 is CASSESFPGGEQYF. DNA for the CDR3: TGTGCCAGCAGTGAAAGCTTCCCGGGGGGGGAGCAGTACTTC.

The chain has TRBV6-5 and TRBJ1-1; TRBD1 is a possible D gene (6 bases). With 0 bases removed from V and 8 bases from J, the gap between germline ends came to 13 bases. This CDR3 is 14 amino acids long. Germline lookup yields CDR1 MNHEY and CDR2 SVGAGI. This chain's CDR3 is CASSYSTTDREAFF. CDR3 coding DNA: TGTGCCAGCAGTTACTCGACGACAGACAGGGAAGCTTTCTTT.

The chain recombines TRBV7-9 with TRBJ2-3; 7 bases line up with TRBD1. Germline V gene data show CDR1 as SEHNR and CDR2 as FQNEAQ (reference sequence). The CDR3 runs to 15 residues. Trimming removed 5 bases from V and 1 base from J; junction bases left unmatched: 6. CDR3 sequence reads: CASSPTGVGTDTQYF. CDR3 in DNA: TGTGCCAGCAGCCCAACAGGGGTAGGCACAGATACGCAGTATTTT. Based on the CDR3 plus reference TRBV7-9 and TRBJ2-3, the full variable domain is DTGVSQNPRHKITKRGQNVTFRCDPISEHNRLYWYRQTLGQGPEFLTYFQNEAQLEKSRLLSDRFSAERPKGSFSTLEIQRTEQGDSAMYLCASSPTGVGTDTQYFGPGTRLTVL.

The rearrangement links TRBV9 to TRBJ1-3, with D unresolved. With 3 bases removed from V and 3 bases from J, the gap between germline ends came to 13 bases. Germline V gives CDR1 SGDLS, CDR2 YYNGEE. This CDR3 is 15 amino acids long. Here the CDR3 reads CASSAGGSNGNTIYF. In DNA form, the CDR3 reads TGTGCCAGCAGCGCCGGAGGATCGAATGGAAACACCATATATTTT.

The chain joins TRBV9 to TRBJ1-1, with D perhaps matching TRBD1 (5 bases). Germline V lookup: CDR1 SGDLS, CDR2 YYNGEE. The V and J ends lost 4 bases and 1 base respectively, with 17 bases between them. The CDR3 is 16 residues long. CDR3 region: CASSPGMAWENTEAFF. CDR3 bases: TGTGCCAGCAGCCCAGGGATGGCTTGGGAGAACACTGAAGCTTTCTTT.

This clone was observed a single time. The chain uses TRBV7-2 and TRBJ2-2; possibly TRBD2 for D (5 bases). The CDR3 is made up of 14 amino acids. Trimming removed 6 bases from V and 3 bases from J, with 11 bases in between. Germline lookup yields CDR1 SGHTA and CDR2 FQGNSA. The CDR3: CASRPDWDTGELFF. DNA of the CDR3: TGTGCCAGCAGGCCGGACTGGGACACCGGGGAGCTGTTTTTT.